In its sample, the clone carrying this T cell receptor beta chain was seen many times. As for time point: pre-sensitization, week 0. Sample treatment: therapeutic diphenylcyclopropenone sensitization with weekly scalp DPC. Original handling: Between roughly 23,224 and 700,000 TCRs appeared in each sample, and the median stood at roughly 100,000. One entry per CDR3 protein, called by TCRdb with MiXCR from the RACE reads. Here the V and J calls rest on TCRdb's processing, not on the authors' analysis. The sample has tens of thousands of distinct CDR3 sequences, 9.9% seen once; the top ten hold 8% to 10%. These data originate in a study of human T cells and chemical hapten exposure. With 6 bases removed from V and 9 bases from J, the gap between germline ends came to 18 bases. The CDR3 sequence is 13 residues long.

This receptor was identified in a man in his forties or fifties with alopecia areata. Some clones in this sample may be carry-over from other donors' samples. The chain employs TRBV12-3 or TRBV12-4 and TRBJ2-7; no clear D gene. This specimen was whole blood, taken in connection with sensitization to the hapten diphenylcyclopropenone (DPC). This CDR3 is CASSDDRALWQYF. The CDR3 coding sequence is TGTGCCAGCAGCGATGACCGGGCGCTCTGGCAGTACTTC.